This T cell receptor beta chain was recovered during a study of blood T cells in healthy people across ages. Through a sample-barcoded 5' primer and a J-beta primer mix, a second PCR was run for roughly 7 to 12 cycles. With 12 random nucleotides, a template-switch adaptor tagged each individual cDNA molecule. TCRdb passed the 5' RACE reads through MiXCR, listing each CDR3 protein once. The sample shows about 970,000 distinct CDR3 sequences, just over 50% of them seen only once. No fewer than 5.5 micrograms of total RNA were isolated from every sample. Per germline, CDR1 DFQATT and CDR2 SNEGSKA (reference sequence). V dropped 5 bases and J dropped 2; count of bases not matched to a gene: 11. The CDR3 is 15 amino acids.

This TCR derives from a woman aged 55-70 years in good health. The J gene is TRBJ2-5, the V gene TRBV20-1; 7 nucleotides match TRBD1. The source material was blood. Here the CDR3 DNA reads TGCAGTGCTTCTATCACAGGGGTGAAACAAGAGACCCAGTACTTC. Amino acid sequence: CSASITGVKQETQYF.